The 8 T cell receptor beta chains below all came from one sample that was sequenced in a study of cytomegalovirus exposure and HLA in healthy donors. PCR primers comprised 60 Vbeta and 13 Jbeta primers. Libraries were prepared by immunoSEQ multiplex PCR; TCRdb keeps only in-frame clonotypes and omits some of them. The repertoire holds tens of thousands of clones, with about 72% as singletons. The sample was PBMCs. These receptors were taken from a man younger than 45 in good health and CMV-seronegative.

The chain couples TRBV2 to TRBJ2-5; the match to TRBD2 covers 9 bases. This CDR3 has 15 amino acids. The ends lost 4 bases at V and 3 bases at J; junction bases unmatched: 6. Germline V gives CDR1 SNHLY, CDR2 FYNNEI. CDR3 bases: TGTGCCAGCAGTGTTGCTAGCGGGACGGAAGAGACCCAGTACTTC. Its translation: CASSVASGTEETQYF.

This clone occurred a few times. The chain uses TRBV13 and TRBJ2-6; possibly TRBD2 for D (6 bases). Trimming pared 8 bases from V and 1 base from J, leaving 6 bases between. This CDR3 spans 13 amino acids. The V gene's germline CDR1 is PRHDT and CDR2 FYEKMQ (reference sequence). This chain's CDR3 is CASGRSGANVLTF. In DNA, the CDR3 is TGTGCCAGCGGGAGGTCTGGGGCCAACGTCCTGACTTTC.

V gene TRBV4-2 combines with J gene TRBJ2-3, with D tentatively TRBD1 (5 bases). Germline V gene lookup returns CDR1 LGHNA and CDR2 YNFKEQ. V shed 3 bases and J shed 0 bases, with 13 bases lying between them. This CDR3 is built from 16 residues. The DNA for the CDR3 is TGTGCCAGCAGCCATAGTTCAGGGTCTAGCACAGATACGCAGTATTTT. Translation gives CASSHSSGSSTDTQYF.

The chain is built from TRBV7-9 and TRBJ2-3; maybe TRBD2 (6 bases). The CDR3 consists of 16 residues. V gave up 5 bases and J gave up 5 bases, with 20 bases separating them. CDR1 is SEHNR, CDR2 FQNEAQ, per germline (reference sequence). CDR3 sequence (DNA): TGTGCCAGCAGCCGGCCCCCAACGGGAGAAGGAGATACGCAGTATTTT. This gives the protein CASSRPPTGEGDTQYF.

This clone was recorded a few times. The rearrangement joins TRBV5-1 to TRBJ2-7; TRBD1 matches at 8 bases. V lost 7 bases to trimming and J lost 2 bases; unmatched junction nucleotides: 11. Germline V gene sequence: CDR1 SGHRS, CDR2 YFSETQ. This CDR3 region has 15 residues. The CDR3 bases are TGCGCCAGCGGCCAGGGGGCGCGGATCGCCTACGAGCAGTACTTC. Its translation: CASGQGARIAYEQYF.

This rearrangement joins TRBV6-1 to TRBJ2-7, with D possibly TRBD2 on 6 matching bases. This CDR3 contains 13 residues. CDR1 is MNHNS, CDR2 SASEGT, per germline. Trimming removed 7 bases from V and 4 bases from J, with 14 bases in between. The DNA of the CDR3 is TGTGCCAGCATGATGGGACTTCAATACGAGCAGTACTTC. Protein product: CASMMGLQYEQYF.

V and J are TRBV5-1 and TRBJ1-2; tentative D call: TRBD1 (5 bases). V was trimmed by 0 bases and J by 1 base, leaving 7 bases between them. Germline CDR1 is SGHRS and CDR2 is YFSETQ. CDR3 size: 14 residues. CDR3 in DNA: TGCGCCAGCAGCTTGGTAGGGGTTAACTATGGCTACACCTTC. Translating gives CASSLVGVNYGYTF.

The chain is built from TRBV27 and TRBJ1-2, with D unresolved. This CDR3 comprises 13 residues. Germline V gene lookup returns CDR1 MNHEY and CDR2 SMNVEV (reference sequence). Trimming removed 0 bases from V and 6 bases from J, with 8 bases in between. CDR3 sequence: CASSLSAGDGYTF. The DNA of the CDR3 is TGTGCCAGCAGTTTATCAGCCGGTGATGGCTACACCTTC.